A single sample is the source of the 21 T cell receptor beta chains below, sequenced in a study of spatial heterogeneity in lung cancer. The time point was: sample taken at primary tumor resection. These receptors are not linked to any known antigen. TCRdb re-analysed the 5' RACE reads in MiXCR, keeping a single row per CDR3 protein. The table shows thousands of distinct CDR3 sequences, with less than 8.5% occurring only once. General study results and limits: Mutation counts in tumors were tracked by counts of expanded intratumoral alpha and beta TCRs.

The input for sequencing was lung tumor tissue, taken at surgery. Receptors originate from a male donor with early-stage non-small cell lung cancer.

Judged by abundance, this clonotype is medium-sized (0.01 to 0.1%). This rearrangement joins TRBV20-1 to TRBJ2-1; 12 bases match TRBD2. The CDR3 spans 15 residues. Losses at the gene ends were 6 bases for V and 10 bases for J; bases not matched to a gene: 13. Germline V CDR1 and CDR2: DFQATT, SNEGSKA (reference sequence). This CDR3 is CSADRLAGGGGEQFF. The CDR3 DNA follows: TGCAGTGCAGATCGCCTAGCGGGAGGGGGAGGGGAGCAGTTCTTC.

This clonotype ranks as medium-sized (0.01 to 0.1%). CDR3 DNA sequence: TGTGCCAGCAGTTCGATACCGGGGGCTAGCGGGAGACACAATGAGCAGTTCTTC. It encodes CASSSIPGASGRHNEQFF. V usage is TRBV6-2 or TRBV6-3 and J usage is TRBJ2-1; TRBD2 matches 10 bases. The V and J ends lost 4 bases and 5 bases, in that order; junction bases with no gene match: 14. CDR3 length: 18 amino acids. Germline CDR1 reads MNHEY; CDR2 reads SVGEGT.

Sample share makes this clonotype medium-sized. This chain links TRBV20-1 with TRBJ2-7; D uncertain. Between the trimmed V and J ends, which lost 5 bases and 3 bases, there was a span of 5 bases. This CDR3 contains 10 residues. Germline CDR1 reads DFQATT; CDR2 reads SNEGSKA (reference sequence). The CDR3 coding sequence is TGCAGTGCTCTTAACTACGAGCAGTACTTC. Amino acid sequence: CSALNYEQYF.

This clonotype is medium-sized (0.01 to 0.1%) by share. This sequence joins TRBV9 and TRBJ2-5, with TRBD1 identical over 9 bases. The CDR3 has 15 residues. The ends lost 4 bases at V and 5 bases at J; junction bases unmatched: 9. From germline, CDR1 is SGDLS and CDR2 YYNGEE. CDR3 sequence (DNA): TGTGCCAGCAGCTCGTGGACAGGGGATTTCGAGACCCAGTACTTC. Translation: CASSSWTGDFETQYF.

By sample share, this clonotype is medium-sized (0.01 to 0.1%). The chain is built from TRBV20-1 and TRBJ2-5; D unclear. Germline loops: CDR1 DFQATT, CDR2 SNEGSKA (reference sequence). This CDR3 contains 13 residues. Trimming shortened V by 0 bases and J by 5 bases, and 10 bases separated the two germline ends. CDR3 in amino acids: CSARDSLVETQYF. In DNA form, the CDR3 reads TGCAGTGCTAGAGATTCCCTAGTTGAGACCCAGTACTTC.

By its share, this clonotype is medium-sized. The rearrangement uses TRBV5-1 and TRBJ2-3; no reliable D call. Germline lookup yields CDR1 SGHRS and CDR2 YFSETQ. V shed 4 bases and J shed 0 bases, with 9 bases lying between them. CDR3 length: 14 amino acids. Written as DNA, the CDR3 is TGCGCCAGCAGCCATTCAGCTAGCACAGATACGCAGTATTTT. Protein sequence: CASSHSASTDTQYF.

This clonotype is medium-sized. The chain combines TRBV28 with TRBJ2-5; 8 bases are shared with TRBD1. Germline values: CDR1 MDHEN, CDR2 SYDVKM. The CDR3 covers 14 residues. The J segment lost 5 bases and the V segment lost 5 bases, leaving 7 bases of the junction unmatched. CDR3 sequence: CASSRRTGFETQYF. CDR3 sequence (DNA): TGTGCCAGCAGTCGAAGGACAGGGTTTGAGACCCAGTACTTC.

This clonotype is labeled as medium-sized. The chain carries TRBV4-3 and TRBJ2-4; D is perhaps TRBD2 (5 bases). The V gene's germline CDR1 is LGHNA and CDR2 YSLEER. The CDR3 sequence is 13 residues long. V shed 4 bases and J shed 8 bases, with 12 bases lying between them. Here the CDR3 reads CASSPRRGDIQYF. CDR3 nucleotide sequence: TGCGCCAGCAGCCCCCGACGGGGTGACATTCAGTACTTC.

Relative to its sample, this clonotype is medium-sized. This chain connects TRBV3-1 to TRBJ2-1, with 7 bases lining up with TRBD1. CDR1 and CDR2 (germline): LGHDT, YNNKEL (reference sequence). The V gene end was trimmed by 4 bases and the J gene end by 10 bases; junction bases not matched to a gene: 7. CDR3 length: 13 amino acids. The CDR3 loop is CASSLQGVGEQFF. CDR3 nucleotides: TGTGCCAGCAGCCTCCAGGGGGTAGGGGAGCAGTTCTTC.

This clonotype is medium-sized (0.01 to 0.1%). This chain connects TRBV7-9 to TRBJ1-2, with D possibly matching TRBD1 (5 bases). V lost 5 bases to trimming and J lost 2 bases, with 12 bases between them. CDR1 is SEHNR and CDR2 is FQNEAQ in the germline V gene (reference sequence). This CDR3 region has 14 residues. CDR3 amino acids: CASSITGVNYGYTF. The CDR3 nucleotides read TGTGCCAGCAGCATTACAGGAGTGAACTATGGCTACACCTTC.

In its sample, this clonotype is medium-sized. V gene TRBV7-2 combines with J gene TRBJ2-1, with D tentatively TRBD2 (5 bases). Germline V lookup: CDR1 SGHTA, CDR2 FQGNSA. With 5 bases removed from V and 1 base from J, the gap between germline ends came to 12 bases. The CDR3 runs 15 residues. The CDR3 loop is CASSPTRGSYNEQFF. For the CDR3, the DNA is TGTGCCAGCAGCCCCACCCGGGGATCCTACAATGAGCAGTTCTTC.

This rearrangement joins TRBV7-3 to TRBJ1-2; TRBD1 agrees at 10 bases. Looked up from germline, CDR1 is SGHTA and CDR2 is FQGTGA. The CDR3 consists of 14 residues. Losses at the gene ends were 5 bases for V and 3 bases for J; bases not matched to a gene: 3. CDR3 residues: CASSPGTGDYGYTF. The CDR3, as DNA: TGTGCCAGCAGCCCCGGGACAGGGGACTATGGCTACACCTTC. Supplemented by reference TRBV7-3 and TRBJ1-2, the full variable domain reads GAGVSQTPSNKVTEKGKYVELRCDPISGHTALYWYRQSLGQGPEFLIYFQGTGAADDSGLPNDRFFAVRPEGSVSTLKIQRTERGDSAVYLCASSPGTGDYGYTFGSGTRLTVV.

This clonotype is labeled as medium-sized. This rearrangement joins TRBV6-5 to TRBJ2-2; D may be TRBD2 (6 bases). Trimming shortened V by 2 bases and J by 5 bases, and 15 bases separated the two germline ends. This CDR3 spans 16 amino acids. Per the germline V gene, CDR1 is MNHEY and CDR2 is SVGAGI. In DNA, the CDR3 is TGTGCCAGCAGTTACCCATTGGGGGGAGGTACCGGGGAGCTGTTTTTT. Its translation is CASSYPLGGGTGELFF.

This clonotype qualifies as medium-sized. The chain recombines TRBV30 with TRBJ2-5; 8 bases line up with TRBD1. CDR3 length equals 15 residues. Germline trimming cut 3 bases from V and 2 bases from J; bases unmatched to any gene: 8. Germline-derived CDR1 and CDR2 are GTSNPN and SVGIG (reference sequence). CDR3 in amino acids: CAWRSRTGHQETQYF. The DNA of the CDR3 is TGTGCCTGGAGAAGTAGGACAGGGCATCAAGAGACCCAGTACTTC.

The chain combines TRBV28 with TRBJ2-1; TRBD1 agrees at 7 bases. The length of the CDR3 is 12 residues. With V trimmed by 5 bases and J by 10 bases, 5 bases remained unmatched. The germline V gene encodes CDR1 MDHEN and CDR2 SYDVKM. DNA of the CDR3: TGTGCCAGCAGTGGTTTACAGGGGGAGCAGTTCTTC. Translation: CASSGLQGEQFF.

This clonotype came up once. A single base separates this from a much larger clone, so it may be a read error. The chain links TRBV6-5 to TRBJ1-2; D uncertain. The CDR3 length is 13 residues. Germline values: CDR1 MNHEY, CDR2 SVGAGI. V gave up 8 bases and J gave up 3 bases, with 13 bases separating them. The CDR3 is CASCPTGDYGYTF. CDR3 bases: TGTGCCAGCTGCCCCACCGGGGACTATGGCTACACCTTC.

This clonotype was detected ten times or more. The V call is TRBV5-1, the J call TRBJ2-3, with 13 bases identical to TRBD2. V was pared by 4 bases and J by 5 bases, with 4 bases of the junction left unmatched. CDR3 length equals 15 residues. Germline V gene data show CDR1 as SGHRS and CDR2 as YFSETQ. The chain's CDR3 is CASSRLAGGLDTQYF. The CDR3 region has the DNA TGCGCCAGCAGCAGACTAGCGGGGGGCCTAGATACGCAGTATTTT.

Sample share makes this clonotype medium-sized (0.01 to 0.1%). J is TRBJ2-2 and V is TRBV30; D is unclear. V was trimmed by 0 bases and J by 6 bases, leaving 5 bases between them. The germline gives CDR1 GTSNPN, CDR2 SVGIG (reference sequence). The length of the CDR3 is 12 residues. The CDR3 nucleotides read TGTGCCTGGAGTGTAGGGCCCGGGGAGCTGTTTTTT. It yields the protein CAWSVGPGELFF.

This clonotype was seen repeatedly, ten times or more. The CDR3 nucleotides read TGCAGTGCACAGCAAGCCCGAACCTACGAGCAGTACTTC. It is translated as CSAQQARTYEQYF. This rearrangement joins TRBV20-1 to TRBJ2-7; D unresolved. Germline values: CDR1 DFQATT, CDR2 SNEGSKA (reference sequence). The CDR3 contains 13 residues. V was pared by 6 bases and J by 2 bases, with 14 bases between.

In its sample, this clonotype ranks as medium-sized (0.01 to 0.1%). The chain carries TRBV18 and TRBJ1-1; D might be TRBD1 (6 bases). V lost 1 base, J lost 5 bases, and 11 bases lay in between. Germline CDR1 KGHSH, CDR2 LQKENI. CDR3 length equals 14 residues. CDR3 coding DNA: TGTGCCAGCTCACCACAGGGGGGCTGGACTGAAGCTTTCTTT. The encoded protein is CASSPQGGWTEAFF.

This clonotype was counted many times. The rearrangement links TRBV7-8 to TRBJ2-5; 7 nucleotides match TRBD2. V was pared by 5 bases and J by 1 base, with 4 bases of the junction left unmatched. The CDR3 consists of 14 residues. Germline loops: CDR1 SGHVS, CDR2 FQNEAQ. Here the CDR3 reads CASSPGTTQETQYF. The CDR3 region has the DNA TGTGCCAGCAGCCCGGGGACTACCCAAGAGACCCAGTACTTC. The whole variable domain, filled in from reference TRBV7-8 and TRBJ2-5, reads GAGVSQSPRYKVAKRGQDVALRCDPISGHVSLFWYQQALGQGPEFLTYFQNEAQLDKSGLPSDRFFAERPEGSVSTLKIQRTQQEDSAVYLCASSPGTTQETQYFGPGTRLLVL.